This entry features one T cell receptor beta chain sequence. Its matching antigen is unknown. Participants comprised healthy donors of bone marrow. With V trimmed by 5 bases and J by 7 bases, 6 bases remained unmatched. Germline loops: CDR1 SGHRS, CDR2 YFSETQ. The CDR3 length is 13 residues. These data originate in a study of cytomegalovirus exposure and HLA in healthy donors. Study in general: Genetic ancestry analysis placed approximately 78% of the approximately 390 donors that were genotyped in the Caucasian-associated cluster.

The study, taken as a whole, reports: Indistinguishability led to the exclusion of some V segments, TRBV6-2 and TRBV6-3 included.

The PCR contained 60 Vbeta and 13 Jbeta primers. Produced via immunoSEQ multiplex PCR; TCRdb's table is partial and in-frame only. The sample lists around 250,000 clones, 80% to 85% occurring once. This receptor was obtained from an older woman in good health and CMV-seropositive. V and J are TRBV5-1 and TRBJ1-2; 9 bases are a match to TRBD1. The sequencing input was PBMCs. This CDR3 reads CASRQGARGGYTF. The CDR3 nucleotides are TGCGCCAGCAGACAGGGGGCTCGGGGTGGCTACACCTTC.